This T cell receptor (beta chain) was sequenced in a study of Ad26.COV2.S vaccination and SARS-CoV-2 variants. Study context: Participants got Ad26.COV2.S intramuscularly, once or twice 56 days apart.

The ends were cut back, 3 bases at V and 5 bases at J, with 10 bases in the middle. The length of the CDR3 is 13 residues. CDR1 and CDR2 from the germline V gene are MDHEN and SYDVKM. Using immunoSEQ multiplex PCR, the repertoire was profiled, and TCRdb retains in-frame clones only, with some absent. The sample has a few hundred thousand clones, roughly 90% seen once; the top ten hold 3.6%. Treatment of the sample: roughly 19 received Ad26.COV2.S at low or high dose, single or two shots; about five received placebo; per-sample allocation not given. Repertoires come from day 63 after the first vaccine or placebo injection.

The V call is TRBV28, the J call TRBJ1-2, with D uncertain. The specimen comprised peripheral blood, sampled in a trial of Ad26.COV2.S vaccine versus placebo. The TCR was taken from a person between 18 and 65 years old who received the Ad26.COV2.S COVID-19 vaccine or a placebo. The CDR3 loop is CASSFSPIYGYTF. The CDR3 region has the DNA TGTGCCAGCAGTTTTTCCCCAATATATGGCTACACCTTC.